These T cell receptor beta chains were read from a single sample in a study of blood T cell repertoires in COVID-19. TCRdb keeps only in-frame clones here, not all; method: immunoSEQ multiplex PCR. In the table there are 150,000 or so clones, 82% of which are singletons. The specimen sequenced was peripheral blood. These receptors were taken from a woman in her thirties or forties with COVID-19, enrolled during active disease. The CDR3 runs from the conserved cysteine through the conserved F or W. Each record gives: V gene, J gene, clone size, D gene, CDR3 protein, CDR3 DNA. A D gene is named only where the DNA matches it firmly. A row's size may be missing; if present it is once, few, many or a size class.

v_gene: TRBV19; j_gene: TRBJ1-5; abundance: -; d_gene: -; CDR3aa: CASSQTAGSQPQHF; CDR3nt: TGTGCCAGTAGTCAGACAGCGGGCAGTCAGCCCCAGCATTTT
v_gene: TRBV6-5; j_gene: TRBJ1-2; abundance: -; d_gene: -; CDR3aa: CASSPDTYGYTF; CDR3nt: TGTGCCAGCAGTCCGGACACCTATGGCTACACCTTC
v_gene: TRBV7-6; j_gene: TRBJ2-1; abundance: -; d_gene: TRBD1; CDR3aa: CASSLEGGPYNEQFF; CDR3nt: TGTGCCAGCAGCTTAGAAGGGGGCCCATACAATGAGCAGTTCTTC
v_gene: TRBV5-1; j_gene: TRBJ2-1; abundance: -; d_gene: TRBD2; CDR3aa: CASSPIAGGGSYNEQFF; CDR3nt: TGCGCCAGCAGCCCAATAGCGGGAGGGGGGTCCTACAATGAGCAGTTCTTC
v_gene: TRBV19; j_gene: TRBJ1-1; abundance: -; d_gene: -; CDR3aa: CASSIAGMTEAFF; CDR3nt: TGTGCCAGTAGTATCGCAGGGATGACTGAAGCTTTCTTT
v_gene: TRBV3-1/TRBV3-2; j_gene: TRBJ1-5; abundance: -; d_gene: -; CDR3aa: CASSQTRGLGGNQPQHF; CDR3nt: TGTGCCAGCAGCCAAACCCGGGGACTAGGCGGCAATCAGCCCCAGCATTTT
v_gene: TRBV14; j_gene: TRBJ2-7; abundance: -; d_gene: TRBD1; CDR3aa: CASSLTGVGEQYF; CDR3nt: TGTGCCAGCAGCCTCACAGGGGTCGGAGAGCAGTACTTC
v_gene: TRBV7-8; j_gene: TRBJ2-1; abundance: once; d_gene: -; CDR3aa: CASKRLDHNEQFF; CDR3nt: TGTGCCAGCAAGAGGCTAGACCACAATGAGCAGTTCTTC
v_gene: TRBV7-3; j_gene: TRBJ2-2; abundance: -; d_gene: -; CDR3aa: CASSLYPLGGGNTGELFF; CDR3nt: TGTGCCAGCAGCTTATACCCCCTGGGAGGGGGGAACACCGGGGAGCTGTTTTTT
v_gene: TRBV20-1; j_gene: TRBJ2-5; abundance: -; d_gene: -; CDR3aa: CSASMETQYF; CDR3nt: TGCAGTGCTAGCATGGAGACCCAGTACTTC
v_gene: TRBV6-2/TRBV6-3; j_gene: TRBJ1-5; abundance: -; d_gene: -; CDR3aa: CASSYRGGISNQPQHF; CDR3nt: TGTGCCAGCAGTTACCGGGGAGGTATTAGCAATCAGCCCCAGCATTTT
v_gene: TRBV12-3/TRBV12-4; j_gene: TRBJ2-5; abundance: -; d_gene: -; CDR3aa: CASRRTLGETQYF; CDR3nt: TGTGCCAGCAGACGGACTTTGGGGGAGACCCAGTACTTC
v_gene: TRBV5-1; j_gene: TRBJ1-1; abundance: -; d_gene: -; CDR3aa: CASSLGQIRMNTEAFF; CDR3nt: TGCGCCAGCAGCTTGGGACAGATTCGGATGAACACTGAAGCTTTCTTT
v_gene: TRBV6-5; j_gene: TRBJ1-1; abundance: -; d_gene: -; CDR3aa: CASTAIWTSSTEAFF; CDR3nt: TGTGCCAGCACCGCGATTTGGACAAGTTCGACTGAAGCTTTCTTT
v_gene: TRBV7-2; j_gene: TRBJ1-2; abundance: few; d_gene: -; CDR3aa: CASSFLFDYGYTF; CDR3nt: TGTGCCAGCAGCTTTCTGTTTGACTATGGCTACACCTTC
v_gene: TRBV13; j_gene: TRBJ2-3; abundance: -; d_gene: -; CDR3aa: CANSQRGTDTQYF; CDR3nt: TGTGCCAACTCCCAAAGGGGTACAGATACGCAGTATTTT
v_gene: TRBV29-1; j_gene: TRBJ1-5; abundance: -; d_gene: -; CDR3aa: CSVEFGYNQPQHF; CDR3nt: TGCAGCGTTGAATTCGGGTACAATCAGCCCCAGCATTTT
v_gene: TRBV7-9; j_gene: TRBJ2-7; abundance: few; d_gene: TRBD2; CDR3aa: CASSGTSGRTYEQYF; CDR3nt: TGTGCCAGCAGCGGGACTAGCGGGAGGACCTACGAGCAGTACTTC
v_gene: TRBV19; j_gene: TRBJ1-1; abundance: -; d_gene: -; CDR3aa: CATPPRGLIEAFF; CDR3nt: TGTGCCACCCCCCCCAGGGGCCTAATTGAAGCTTTCTTT
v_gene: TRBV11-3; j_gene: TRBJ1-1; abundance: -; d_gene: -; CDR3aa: CASSRDRLNTEAFF; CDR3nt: TGTGCCAGCAGCCGCGACAGGCTGAACACTGAAGCTTTCTTT
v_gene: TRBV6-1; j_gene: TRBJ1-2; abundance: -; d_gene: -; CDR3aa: CASSEVPLYGYTF; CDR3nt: TGTGCCAGCAGTGAAGTCCCCCTCTATGGCTACACCTTC
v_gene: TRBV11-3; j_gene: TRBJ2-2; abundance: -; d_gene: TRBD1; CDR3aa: CASSYGQGEHGELFF; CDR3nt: TGTGCCAGCAGTTACGGACAGGGGGAACACGGGGAGCTGTTTTTT
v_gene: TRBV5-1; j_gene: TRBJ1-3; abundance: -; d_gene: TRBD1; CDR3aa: CASRAGQDWDTIYF; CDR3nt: TGCGCCAGCAGGGCGGGACAGGATTGGGACACCATATATTTT
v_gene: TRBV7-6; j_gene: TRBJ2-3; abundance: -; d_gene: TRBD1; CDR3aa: CASSSGQVGTDTQYF; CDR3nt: TGTGCCAGCAGCTCGGGACAGGTCGGCACAGATACGCAGTATTTT
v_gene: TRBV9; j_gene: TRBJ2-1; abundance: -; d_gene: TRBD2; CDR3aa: CASSPLGAGGGNEQFF; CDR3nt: TGTGCCAGCAGCCCCCTCGGGGCGGGAGGAGGCAATGAGCAGTTCTTC
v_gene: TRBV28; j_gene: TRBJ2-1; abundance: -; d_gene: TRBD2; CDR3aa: CASSLGGVNEQFF; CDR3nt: TGTGCCAGCAGTTTGGGAGGGGTGAATGAGCAGTTCTTC
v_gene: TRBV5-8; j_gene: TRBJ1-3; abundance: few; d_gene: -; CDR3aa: CASSLGHSGNTIYF; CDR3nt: TGTGCCAGCAGCTTGGGACACTCTGGAAACACCATATATTTT
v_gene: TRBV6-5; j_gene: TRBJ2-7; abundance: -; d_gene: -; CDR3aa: CASNVLATYEQYF; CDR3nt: TGTGCCAGCAATGTATTAGCGACCTACGAGCAGTACTTC
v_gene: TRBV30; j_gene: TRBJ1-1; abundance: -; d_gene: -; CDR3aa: CAWSPPSNRVPEAFF; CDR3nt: TGTGCCTGGAGTCCTCCGTCTAACAGAGTCCCTGAAGCTTTCTTT
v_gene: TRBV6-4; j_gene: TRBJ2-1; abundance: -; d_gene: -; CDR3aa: CASSEEGIGEQFF; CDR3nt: TGTGCCAGCAGTGAGGAGGGGATCGGTGAGCAGTTCTTC
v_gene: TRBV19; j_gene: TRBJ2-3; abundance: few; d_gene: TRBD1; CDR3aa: CASSKDPGQGFTDTQYF; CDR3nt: TGTGCCAGTAGTAAAGATCCGGGACAGGGGTTCACAGATACGCAGTATTTT
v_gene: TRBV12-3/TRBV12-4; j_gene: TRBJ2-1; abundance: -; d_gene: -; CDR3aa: CASSFLNNEQFF; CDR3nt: TGTGCCAGCAGTTTCCTAAACAATGAGCAGTTCTTC
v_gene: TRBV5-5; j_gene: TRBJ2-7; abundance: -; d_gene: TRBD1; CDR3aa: CASSLWTGEGYEQYF; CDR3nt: TGTGCCAGCAGCCTTTGGACAGGCGAAGGCTACGAGCAGTACTTC
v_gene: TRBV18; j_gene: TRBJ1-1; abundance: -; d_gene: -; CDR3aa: CASSPGLRRGVLNTEAFF; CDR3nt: TGTGCCAGCTCACCAGGTCTCCGGCGGGGGGTGTTGAACACTGAAGCTTTCTTT
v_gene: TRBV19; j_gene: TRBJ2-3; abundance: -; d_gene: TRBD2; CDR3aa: CASSRLAGSTDTQYF; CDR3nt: TGTGCCAGTAGCCGGCTAGCGGGGAGCACAGATACGCAGTATTTT
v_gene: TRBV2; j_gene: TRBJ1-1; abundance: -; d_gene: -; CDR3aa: CASSKMTVNTEAFF; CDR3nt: TGTGCCAGCAGTAAGATGACAGTGAACACTGAAGCTTTCTTT
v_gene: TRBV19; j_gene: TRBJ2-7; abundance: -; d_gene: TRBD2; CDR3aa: CASSKTTSGSDEQYF; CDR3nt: TGTGCCAGTAGTAAGACGACTAGCGGGAGTGACGAGCAGTACTTC
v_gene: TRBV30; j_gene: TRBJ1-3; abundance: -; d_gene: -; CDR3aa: CAWSFPGLLNTIYF; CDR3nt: TGTGCCTGGAGTTTCCCAGGGCTTCTAAACACCATATATTTT
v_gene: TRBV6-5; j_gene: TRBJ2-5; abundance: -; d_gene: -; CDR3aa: CASIRRGREETQYF; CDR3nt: TGTGCCAGCATTCGAAGGGGGAGGGAAGAGACCCAGTACTTC
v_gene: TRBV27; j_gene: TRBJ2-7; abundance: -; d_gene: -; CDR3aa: CASRDTGREQYF; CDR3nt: TGTGCCAGCAGAGACACAGGGCGCGAGCAGTACTTC
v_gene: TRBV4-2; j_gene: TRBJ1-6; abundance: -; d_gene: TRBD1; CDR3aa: CASSQAGTERSPLHF; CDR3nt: TGTGCCAGCAGCCAGGCCGGGACAGAAAGATCACCCCTCCACTTT
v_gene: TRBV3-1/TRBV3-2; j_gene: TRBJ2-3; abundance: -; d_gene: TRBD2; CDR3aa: CASSQKAGGPNTQYF; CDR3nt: TGTGCCAGCAGCCAAAAGGCGGGGGGGCCCAATACGCAGTATTTT
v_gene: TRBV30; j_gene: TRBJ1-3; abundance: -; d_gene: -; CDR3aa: CAWSTLFSGNTIYF; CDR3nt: TGTGCCTGGAGTACTTTATTCTCTGGAAACACCATATATTTT
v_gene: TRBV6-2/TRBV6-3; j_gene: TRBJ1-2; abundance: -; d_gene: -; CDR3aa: CASSTNGYYGYTF; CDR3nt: TGTGCCAGCAGTACTAACGGCTACTATGGCTACACCTTC
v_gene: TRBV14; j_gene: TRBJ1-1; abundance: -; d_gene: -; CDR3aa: CASSQVTVSAWEAFF; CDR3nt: TGTGCCAGCAGCCAAGTGACGGTGAGCGCATGGGAAGCTTTCTTT
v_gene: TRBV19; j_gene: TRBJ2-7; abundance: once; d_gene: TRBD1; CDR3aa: CASQTGAGEQYF; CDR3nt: TGTGCCAGTCAGACAGGGGCCGGCGAGCAGTACTTC
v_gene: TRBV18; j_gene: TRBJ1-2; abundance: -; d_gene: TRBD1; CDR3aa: CASSPLDRAEGYTF; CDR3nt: TGTGCCAGCTCACCGCTGGACAGGGCGGAAGGCTACACCTTC
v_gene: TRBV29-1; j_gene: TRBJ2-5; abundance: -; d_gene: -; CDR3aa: CSVAGQLETQYF; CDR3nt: TGCAGCGTGGCGGGCCAGTTAGAGACCCAGTACTTC
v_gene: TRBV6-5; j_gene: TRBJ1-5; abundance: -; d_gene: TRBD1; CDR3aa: CASISGTGGWQPQHF; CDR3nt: TGTGCCAGCATCTCAGGTACAGGGGGCTGGCAGCCCCAGCATTTT
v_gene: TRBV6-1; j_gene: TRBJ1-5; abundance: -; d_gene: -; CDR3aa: CASSEALGGAQHF; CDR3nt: TGTGCCAGCAGTGAAGCCCTGGGGGGGGCCCAGCATTTT
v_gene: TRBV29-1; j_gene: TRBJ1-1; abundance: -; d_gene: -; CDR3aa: CSVERRTAGVF; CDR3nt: TGCAGCGTTGAACGTCGGACAGCTGGGGTCTTT